This TCR beta chain was found in a study of blood T cell repertoires in COVID-19. The CDR3 totals 14 residues. Germline V gene data show CDR1 as LNHDA and CDR2 as SQIVND (reference sequence). Trimming removed 4 bases at V and 6 bases at J, with 13 bases between. Under the authors' procedure: Amplification of reference gene primers provided the estimated nucleated cell counts. Method: immunoSEQ multiplex PCR; TCRdb's copy keeps in-frame clones and lacks some. V and J calls and clone size are given by that table; D and trimming were obtained from the DNA. The sample holds 200,000 to 300,000 clones; about nine tenths are singletons and the top ten take over 2.5%.

This clonotype originated in a woman in her late teens or twenties who had recovered from COVID-19. The chain uses TRBV19 and TRBJ1-5, with D tentatively TRBD1 (6 bases). Sample: PBMCs or T cells enriched from blood (not recorded which). CDR3 sequence reads: CASSTESTGQPQHF. For the CDR3, the DNA is TGTGCCAGTAGTACGGAGTCGACAGGTCAGCCCCAGCATTTT.